This section outlines one T cell receptor (beta chain) sequence together with its context. Data came from immunoSEQ multiplex PCR; TCRdb stores just in-frame clones and leaves some out. The sample consists of 270,000 or so clones, approximately 89% of them appearing once. The germline V gene encodes CDR1 SEHNR and CDR2 FQNEAQ (reference sequence). Losses at the gene ends were 5 bases for V and 7 bases for J; bases not matched to a gene: 10. The CDR3 totals 15 residues. The data belong to a study of blood T cell repertoires in COVID-19. Each participant's cohort was designated according to participant-reported clinical history. Recovered Cohort 3 donors showed two negative PCRs, clearance, or symptom resolution.

V usage is TRBV7-9 and J usage is TRBJ2-4; 8 nucleotides align to TRBD2. Input material: PBMCs or T cells enriched from blood (not recorded which). The sequence was collected from a woman aged 18-29 years who had recovered from COVID-19. DNA of the CDR3: TGTGCCAGCAGCCCTGCCCCAGCGGGGGCCAACATTCAGTACTTC. Translated: CASSPAPAGANIQYF.